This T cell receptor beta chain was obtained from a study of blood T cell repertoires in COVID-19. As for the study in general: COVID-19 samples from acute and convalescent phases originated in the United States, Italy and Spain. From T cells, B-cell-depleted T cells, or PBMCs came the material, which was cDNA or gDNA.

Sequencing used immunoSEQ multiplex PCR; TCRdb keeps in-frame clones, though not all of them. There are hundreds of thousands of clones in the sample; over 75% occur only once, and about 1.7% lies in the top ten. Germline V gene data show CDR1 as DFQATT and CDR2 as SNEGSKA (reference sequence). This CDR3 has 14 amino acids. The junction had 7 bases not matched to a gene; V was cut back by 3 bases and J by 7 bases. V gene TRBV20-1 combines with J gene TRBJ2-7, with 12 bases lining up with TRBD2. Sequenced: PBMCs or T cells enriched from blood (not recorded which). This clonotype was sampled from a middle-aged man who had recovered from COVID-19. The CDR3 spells CSASPSGRAGEQYF. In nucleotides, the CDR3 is TGCAGTGCTAGTCCTAGCGGGAGGGCGGGGGAGCAGTACTTC.